This T cell receptor beta chain was documented in a study of read filtering for tumor transcriptome and immune sequencing. Looking at the study overall: Mean patient age was approximately 66 years, range roughly 40 to 85; 16 to 20 male, 12 to 15 female. Transcriptome libraries were built from DNase-treated RNA.

A word on this clonotype: No antigen is known for it.

Study results and caveats: Roughly 82% of IR-seq clonotypes had a single read, yet these held approximately 3.5% of reads. This fraction held mixed bone marrow immune cells after CD138-negative sorting.

Germline CDR1 and CDR2: PRHDT and FYEKMQ (reference sequence). V was shortened by 5 bases and J by 7 bases, with 16 bases between the two germline ends. The CDR3 covers 14 residues. The library was built from 400 ng RNA with molecular barcoded adaptors for alpha/delta and beta/gamma chains. TCRdb re-derived calls from the reads in MiXCR, one entry per CDR3 protein. The sample contains 50,000 to 65,000 distinct CDR3 sequences, roughly 19% of which appear only once. The receptor's source is a donor aged 40 or over with multiple myeloma. The sample comprised a population of CD138-negative cells sorted from bone marrow. The chain recombines TRBV13 with TRBJ2-3; weak D call: TRBD2 (7 bases). CDR3 sequence (DNA): TGTGCCAGCAGCGGCTTAGGGGGGGCGTATACGCAGTATTTT. This translates into CASSGLGGAYTQYF.